The present TCR beta chain was sequenced within a study of blood T cell repertoires in COVID-19. Turning to the study itself: PBMCs, B-cell-depleted T cells, or T cells provided the cDNA or gDNA that made up the material.

V was clipped by 7 bases and J by 7 bases, with 16 bases between them. The CDR3 sequence is 14 residues long. Per the germline V gene, CDR1 is KGHDR and CDR2 is SFDVKD. The assay was immunoSEQ multiplex PCR, and TCRdb's table has in-frame clones only and misses some. The sample records approximately 450,000 clones, approximately 92% being singletons. The sequence came from a man aged 30-40 years who had recovered from COVID-19. J is TRBJ2-1 and V is TRBV24-1, with D possibly matching TRBD1 (7 bases). The sequenced material came from PBMCs or T cells enriched from blood (not recorded which). CDR3 sequence (DNA): TGTGCCACCAGGGCCCGCGGGACAGAAAATGAGCAGTTCTTC. This sequence encodes CATRARGTENEQFF.